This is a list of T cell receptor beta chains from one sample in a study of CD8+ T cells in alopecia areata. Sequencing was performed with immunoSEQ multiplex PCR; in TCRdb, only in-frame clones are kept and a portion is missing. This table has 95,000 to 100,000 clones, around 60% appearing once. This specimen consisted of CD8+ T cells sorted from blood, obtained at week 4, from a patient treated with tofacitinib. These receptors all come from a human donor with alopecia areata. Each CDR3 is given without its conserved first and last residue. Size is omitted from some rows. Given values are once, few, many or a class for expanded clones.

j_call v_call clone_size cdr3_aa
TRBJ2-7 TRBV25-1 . ASSDPGAPKEQY
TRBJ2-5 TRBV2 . ASSPPGLAGGQETQY
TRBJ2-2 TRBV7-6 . ASSTSPGELF
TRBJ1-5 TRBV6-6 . ATGKPQH
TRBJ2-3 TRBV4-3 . ASSPVAVRSTDTQY
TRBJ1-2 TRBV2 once ASIYRDGYT
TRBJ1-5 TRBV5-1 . ASSLVPLSNQPQH
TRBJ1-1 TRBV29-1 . SVLGLGDTEAF
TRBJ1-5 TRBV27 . ASSSQGSNQPQH
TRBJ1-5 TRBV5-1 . ASSLESGGNQPQH
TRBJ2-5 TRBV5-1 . ASSLYTGTWQETQY
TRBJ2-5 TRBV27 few ASSLSTAPETQY
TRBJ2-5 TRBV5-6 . ASSLGGTGRETQY
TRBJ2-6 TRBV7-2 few ASSLGGSGANVLT
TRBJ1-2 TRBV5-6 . ASSFSPETNYGYT
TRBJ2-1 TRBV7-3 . ASSLGGGGNEQF
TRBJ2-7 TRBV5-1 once ASSLAGSYEQY
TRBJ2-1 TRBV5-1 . ASRQRENNEQF
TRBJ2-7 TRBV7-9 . ASSSTISSGRYEQY
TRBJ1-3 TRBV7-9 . ASSVGDRSSGNTIY
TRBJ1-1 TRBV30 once AWSLDTEAF
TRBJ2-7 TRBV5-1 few ASSLTGPSYEQY
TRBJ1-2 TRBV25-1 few ASSDPGAGYGYT
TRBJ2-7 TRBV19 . ASSSVRDTIGYEQY
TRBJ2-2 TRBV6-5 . ASSPRTGGTGELF
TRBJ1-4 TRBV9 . ASSADSSTNEKLF
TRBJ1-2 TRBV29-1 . SVEQDLANYGYT
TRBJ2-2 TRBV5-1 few ASSLRQGTGELF
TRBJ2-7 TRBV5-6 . ASSLTQRGPYEQY
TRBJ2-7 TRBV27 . ASSLTRSYEQY
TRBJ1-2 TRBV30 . ASAPVELADGYT
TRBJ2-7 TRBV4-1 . ASSQEDRAVAYEQY
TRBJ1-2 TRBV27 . ASSLSPDSYGYT
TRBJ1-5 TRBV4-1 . ASSQEASNSNQPQH
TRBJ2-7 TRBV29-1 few SARTGFSEQY
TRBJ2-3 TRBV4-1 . ASSPNTDTQY
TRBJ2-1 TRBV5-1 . ASSLVPSWAPGSSYNEQF
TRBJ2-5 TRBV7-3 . ASSPWAGDFETQY
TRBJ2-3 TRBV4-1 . ASSQGQDRTDTQY
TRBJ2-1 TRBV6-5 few ASTLGWGVYNEQF
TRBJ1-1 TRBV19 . ASSITPPGSLNTEAF
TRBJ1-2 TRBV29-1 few SVEDYDLYGYT
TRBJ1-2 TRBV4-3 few ASSQTPGQLNYGYT